This record concerns one T cell receptor (beta chain) sequence. Its antigen is currently unknown. This record comes from a study of T cell responses to AZD1222 COVID-19 vaccine. V shed 0 bases, J shed 4 bases, and the junction held 2 bases outside the gene matches. This CDR3 contains 14 residues. Germline V gene data show CDR1 as MNHEY and CDR2 as SMNVEV (reference sequence). Sequencing used immunoSEQ multiplex PCR; TCRdb keeps in-frame clones, though not all of them. The sample carries more than 100,000 clones, around nine tenths recorded once. Overall study results and limits: Among the donors, most were white British and more were female, and clonal diversity was possibly underestimated.

J is TRBJ1-1 and V is TRBV27; 7 bases fit TRBD1. The specimen was peripheral blood, collected on day 0 of AZD1222 vaccination. The receptor's source is an adult in good health. The CDR3 loop is CASSLSAGGTEAFF. The CDR3 nucleotides read TGTGCCAGCAGTTTATCGGCAGGGGGCACTGAAGCTTTCTTT.